The clone carrying this T cell receptor beta chain appeared a few times. This specimen belongs to a study of blood T cell repertoires in COVID-19. Study summary: Sites in the United States, Italy and Spain provided acute and convalescent COVID-19 samples. Sources were T cells, B-cell-depleted T cells, or PBMCs; the material itself was cDNA or gDNA.

In the authors' workflow: By means of reference gene primer amplification, nucleated cell counts were estimated. Sequencing was performed with immunoSEQ multiplex PCR; in TCRdb, only in-frame clones are kept and a portion is missing. V and J calls and clone size are copied from that table; D and trimming were computed from the DNA. The table includes 250,000 to 300,000 clones, 80% to 85% detected once. CDR1 and CDR2 from the germline V gene are WNHNN and SYGVQD (reference sequence). The CDR3 contains 13 residues. V was clipped by 4 bases and J by 2 bases, with 8 bases between them. The TCR was taken from a man aged 55 to 69 with acute or convalescent COVID-19. The sequencing input was peripheral blood. The chain combines TRBV10-1 with TRBJ2-5; D is possibly TRBD1 (5 bases). CDR3 sequence: CASSGQQQETQYF. In DNA form, the CDR3 reads TGCGCCAGCAGTGGACAGCAACAAGAGACCCAGTACTTC.